This T cell receptor (beta chain) came from a study of T cell responses to AZD1222 COVID-19 vaccine (dated by TCRdb to about 2021). Notes on the research overall: TCR sequencing covered 230 to 250 trial participants: nearly 210 given two doses of AZD1222 and about 26 given two doses of MenACWY control vaccine. Trial participants were enrolled by age into 18-55, 56-69 and 70-plus year subgroups, with roughly 160, 29 and 62 TCR-sequenced participants respectively.

The CDR3 regions of human TCRbeta chains were subjected to immunosequencing. The authors processed their data as follows. TCRs in the repertoires were compared against a reference library of SARS-CoV-2-specific TCRs that had been generated with the MIRA antigen-specificity platform. Breadth was defined as the fraction of unique TCRs that were SARS-CoV-2-associated, and depth was defined as the fraction of total T cells that were SARS-CoV-2-associated. Each spike-specific TCR was assigned to its reactive spike region and to a CD4 or CD8 class using the MIRA data. Log10-transformed breadth and depth values were compared by one-way ANOVA with Sidak's multiple comparisons tests. TCRdb took over this immuneACCESS table, retaining in-frame rearrangements with V and J assigned. Such tables are incomplete; in checked studies, under half of the missing clones stem from an unresolved V gene, and the remainder is unexplained. The DNA was the basis for D and trimming; V, J and clone size are from that table. For this sample there are 150,000 to 200,000 clones; around nine tenths appear just once. Of the sample, roughly 1.9% is held by the ten largest clones.

This specimen's time point label, per the study, means: about 28 days (+/-7) after the second vaccine dose. AZD1222 recipients with second doses at about 4 weeks or about 12 weeks were pooled, because spike-specific TCR depth and breadth did not differ between schedules. Vaccinee samples came from UK trials COV001 and COV002, including a single-blind randomized controlled phase 2/3 trial of AZD1222 (ChAdOx1 nCoV-19) in healthy adults. For TCRbeta chain sequencing, PBMC samples from trial participants were taken at day 0 and at day 28 after the second dose. Comment on this clone: The antigen it recognizes is unknown. One base away there is no much larger clone; base qualities are not given.

The germline V gene provides CDR1 LGHNA and CDR2 YNFKEQ. The cysteine opens and the phenylalanine closes a CDR3 of 16 amino acids. CDR3 DNA is the only sequence kept; it has 48 bases, read in frame from the first base. From V the trimming removes 3 bases and from J it removes 4 bases, while the gene matches leave 4 bases of the junction unaccounted for. Broader findings and caveats from the paper: After two AZD1222 doses, spike-specific TCR breadth and depth were significantly higher than at day 0 and than in MenACWY recipients. Conclusions about previously exposed vaccinees are limited, since just six AZD1222 recipients were seropositive for SARS-CoV-2 at baseline. Participants were mostly white British and included more females than males, and it was suggested by the authors that clonal diversity may have been underestimated. The whole spike protein was spanned by vaccine-associated CD4 TCRs, and dominant responses were seen in regions 160-218 and 743-854. No day 14 peak-response samples were available, so repertoires were characterized only after the peak T cell response. The 56-69-year group was small, and its depth increase did not reach significance, likely because of low power. Reportedly, almost half of the unique spike-specific TCRs recognized epitopes lying outside the regions that are mutated in the B.1.351 and B.1.1.7 variants.

The specimen comprised peripheral blood, sampled 28 days after the second AZD1222 dose. The chain is assembled from TRBV4-2 and TRBJ2-5; 14 central bases correspond to TRBD2. The receptor comes from an adult who received the AZD1222 COVID-19 vaccine. This receptor has the CDR3 CASSQTTSGGAETQYF. Read as DNA, the sequence is TGTGCCAGCAGCCAGACGACTAGCGGGGGGGCAGAGACCCAGTACTTC.